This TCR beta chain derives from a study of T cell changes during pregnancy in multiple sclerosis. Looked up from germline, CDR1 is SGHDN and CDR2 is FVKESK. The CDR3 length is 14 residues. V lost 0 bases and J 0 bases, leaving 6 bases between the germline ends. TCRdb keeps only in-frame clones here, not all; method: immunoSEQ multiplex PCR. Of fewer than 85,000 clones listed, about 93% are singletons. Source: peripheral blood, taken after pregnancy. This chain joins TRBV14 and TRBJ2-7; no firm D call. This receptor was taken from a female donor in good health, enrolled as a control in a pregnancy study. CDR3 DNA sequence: TGTGCCAGCAGCCAAGATCTCTACTCCTACGAGCAGTACTTC. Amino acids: CASSQDLYSYEQYF.